This TCR beta chain was recorded in a study of blood T cell repertoires in COVID-19. Across the whole study: Samples representing acute and convalescent COVID-19 were sourced from the United States, Italy and Spain. T cells, B-cell-depleted T cells, or PBMCs provided the cDNA or gDNA that served as material.

Methods used by the authors: For nucleated cells, counts were estimated from reference gene primer amplification. Only in-frame clones appear in the TCRdb table, and some are missing; sequencing was by immunoSEQ multiplex PCR. V, J and clone size reflect that table, while D and trimming were determined from the DNA. This sample has 200,000 to 250,000 clones, with roughly 85% found just once. The V gene end was trimmed by 1 base and the J gene end by 5 bases; junction bases not matched to a gene: 11. The CDR3 length is 16 residues. Germline CDR1 and CDR2: GTSNPN and SVGIG (reference sequence). The sequence was obtained from a woman aged 80 or older with acute or convalescent COVID-19. The rearrangement joins TRBV30 to TRBJ1-5; TRBD1 aligns across 7 bases. The sequenced sample consisted of peripheral blood. The CDR3: CAWSGKARGLDQPQHF. The CDR3 DNA reads as TGTGCCTGGAGTGGGAAGGCCAGGGGGTTGGATCAGCCCCAGCATTTT.